This TCR beta chain was obtained from a study of OX40 agonist ivuxolimab in advanced cancers. Study background: An agonistic human IgG2 monoclonal antibody against OX40 (CD134) was given. Six ivuxolimab dose levels, 0.01 to 10 mg/kg, were given intravenously every 2 weeks. The study's findings and limits: Among expanded peripheral T cells, antigen specificity went undetermined.

The CDR3 has 13 residues. Per germline, CDR1 PRHDT and CDR2 FYEKMQ (reference sequence). Trimming stripped 0 bases from V and 6 bases from J, with 8 bases between. Clones were read by immunoSEQ multiplex PCR, and TCRdb kept only the in-frame ones, dropping some. The sample lists 65,000 to 85,000 clones, approximately 90% seen once, with 7.6% in the top ten. As concerns this clone: The antigen is unknown.

Specimen: CD4+ or CD8+ T cells sorted from blood, collected in a trial of the OX40 agonist ivuxolimab. The receptor was derived from an adult with an advanced solid tumor such as melanoma, head and neck, liver or kidney cancer. The V gene is TRBV13, the J gene TRBJ1-1; no reliable D call. CDR3: CASSLGVHPEAFF. The DNA for the CDR3 is TGTGCCAGCAGCTTAGGAGTTCATCCTGAAGCTTTCTTT.